One sample yielded the 11 T cell receptor beta chains listed below, sequenced in a study of T-cell reconstitution after alpha-beta-depleted transplantation in children. It was with unique molecular identifiers that the TCRbeta library was prepared. MiXCR, run by TCRdb on the PCR reads, gives a single entry per CDR3 protein. The profile covers approximately 980,000 distinct CDR3 sequences, with about 29% appearing a single time and 25% to 35% taken by the ten largest. Here the sequenced sample was PBMCs, mostly from graft donor cells, taken 360 days after TCRalphabeta/CD19-depleted stem cell transplant. The receptors here all came from a boy under two years old who had a stem cell transplant for SCID, so the T cells may come from the graft donor.

This clonotype occurred a few times. The V call is TRBV20-1, the J call TRBJ1-5; D is ambiguous. CDR3 size: 14 residues. V was shortened by 0 bases and J by 7 bases, with 13 bases between the two germline ends. The germline CDR1 and CDR2 sequences are DFQATT and SNEGSKA (reference sequence). CDR3 DNA sequence: TGCAGTGCTAGAGATGAAGGCCCCGGACAGCCCCAGCATTTT. Translation gives CSARDEGPGQPQHF.

This chain uses TRBV14 with TRBJ1-1; D is unresolved. The CDR3 is 13 residues long. Trimming shortened V by 4 bases and J by 4 bases, and 10 bases separated the two germline ends. In germline, CDR1 is SGHDN, CDR2 FVKESK. The CDR3 spells CASSRSKGTEAFF. CDR3 coding DNA: TGTGCCAGCAGCCGGTCCAAGGGCACTGAAGCTTTCTTT.

The gene calls are TRBV12-3 or TRBV12-4 and TRBJ2-1; D may be TRBD2 (5 bases). CDR3 length: 16 residues. The V end was cut by 6 bases, the J end by 9 bases, with 24 bases between. The DNA of the CDR3 is TGTGCCAGCAGCTTCTCACGGGCTAGCCTCCCGGGTGAGCAGTTCTTC. This sequence encodes CASSFSRASLPGEQFF.

The chain links TRBV18 to TRBJ1-5; 7 nucleotides match TRBD1. Germline loops: CDR1 KGHSH, CDR2 LQKENI. This CDR3 contains 16 residues. With V trimmed by 3 bases and J by 0 bases, 5 bases remained unmatched. CDR3 sequence reads: CASSPGDSYSNQPQHF. The CDR3, as DNA: TGTGCCAGCTCACCGGGGGACAGCTATAGCAATCAGCCCCAGCATTTT.

This clonotype showed up just a few times. The V call is TRBV5-1, the J call TRBJ1-2, with D possibly TRBD1 on 5 matching bases. The germline gives CDR1 SGHRS, CDR2 YFSETQ. The CDR3 is made up of 15 amino acids. The germline V and J ends were trimmed by 4 bases and 5 bases, with 18 bases remaining between them. The CDR3 bases are TGCGCCAGCAGCACGTTCGGGGACCGCTCTTATGGCTACACCTTC. This encodes CASSTFGDRSYGYTF.

V usage is TRBV20-1 and J usage is TRBJ1-1, with D possibly matching TRBD1 (5 bases). The V and J ends lost 6 bases and 10 bases respectively, with 12 bases between them. This CDR3 contains 10 residues. Looked up from germline, CDR1 is DFQATT and CDR2 is SNEGSKA (reference sequence). The CDR3 coding sequence is TGCAGTGCGCAGGCCGGGGGAGCTTTCTTT. This gives the protein CSAQAGGAFF.

Of note for this clonotype: The junction departs from germline at one end; a sequencing error may be responsible. This chain uses TRBV12-3 or TRBV12-4 with TRBJ2-1; D not certain. This CDR3 comprises 11 residues. CDR3 DNA: TGTGCCAGCAGTTTAGGCTCCCTCAAAATCTTC. Translated: CASSLGSLKIF.

V and J are TRBV24-1 and TRBJ2-5; TRBD1 matches at 10 bases. The V segment lost 3 bases and the J segment 5 bases; nucleotides outside the gene matches: 5. Germline-derived CDR1 and CDR2 are KGHDR and SFDVKD. The CDR3 loop spans 15 amino acids. This CDR3 is CATSDPGTGVETQYF. The DNA of the CDR3 is TGTGCCACCAGTGATCCCGGGACAGGGGTCGAGACCCAGTACTTC.

The chain carries TRBV5-5 and TRBJ2-1; 7 positions agree with TRBD1. V gave up 3 bases and J gave up 5 bases; unmatched junction bases: 8. The germline gives CDR1 SGHKS, CDR2 YYEKEE (reference sequence). This CDR3 contains 15 residues. The CDR3 nucleotides are TGTGCCAGCAGCTCACAGGGGACGATGCACAATGAGCAGTTCTTC. Translated: CASSSQGTMHNEQFF.

V and J are TRBV9 and TRBJ2-5, with D perhaps TRBD2 (7 bases). The CDR3 is 16 amino acids. The V gene's germline CDR1 is SGDLS and CDR2 YYNGEE. V was clipped by 4 bases and J by 1 base, with 17 bases between them. CDR3 coding DNA: TGTGCCAGCAGCCCCCGGGCGGGGGCACTCCAAGAGACCCAGTACTTC. Translated: CASSPRAGALQETQYF.

This clonotype was found a few times. This rearrangement joins TRBV12-3 or TRBV12-4 to TRBJ1-1; 8 bases are shared with TRBD1. The CDR3 contains 15 residues. The V segment lost 5 bases and the J segment 5 bases; nucleotides outside the gene matches: 10. The DNA of the CDR3 is TGTGCCAGCAGTCCTGCGGACAGGGCAGGAACTGAAGCTTTCTTT. This gives the protein CASSPADRAGTEAFF.